The rows below give T cell receptor beta chains drawn from one sample of a study of blood T cell repertoires in COVID-19. Measured with immunoSEQ multiplex PCR; TCRdb has only the in-frame clones, and not every one. The sample carries 200,000 to 250,000 clones, about 86% recorded once. The sample was peripheral blood. These receptors came from a man between 18 and 29 years old with active or convalescent COVID-19. Each CDR3 is given with its conserved first and last residue. The D gene is left open where the match is weak. The size of a clone is reported for some rows only, either as once, few or many, or as a class for expanded clones.

abundance	d_gene	j_gene	v_gene	CDR3nt	CDR3aa
NA	NA	TRBJ1-4	TRBV4-2	TGTGCCAGCAGCCAAGTCTCCGACCCGGGACTGTTTTTT	CASSQVSDPGLFF
few	TRBD1	TRBJ1-2	TRBV19	TGTGCCAGTAGTATCTGGACAGGGCTTTCCTATGGCTACACCTTC	CASSIWTGLSYGYTF
NA	NA	TRBJ2-5	TRBV27	TGTGCCAGCACCTCTCCCGCGGGGGAGACCCAGTACTTC	CASTSPAGETQYF
NA	NA	TRBJ1-2	TRBV28	TGTGCCACCCAGGGCCCAGCTAACTATGGCTACACCTTC	CATQGPANYGYTF
NA	NA	TRBJ2-7	TRBV10-3	TGTGCCATCAGTGACTGGGGGGACTCCTACGAGCAGTACTTC	CAISDWGDSYEQYF
NA	TRBD2	TRBJ2-1	TRBV5-4	TGTGCCAGCAGCCCTGGGACTAGCGGAAACAATGAGCAGTTCTTC	CASSPGTSGNNEQFF
NA	TRBD1	TRBJ2-1	TRBV6-1	TGTGCCAGCAGTGGAAGGACAGGGGGTGCCTACAATGAGCAGTTCTTC	CASSGRTGGAYNEQFF
NA	TRBD1	TRBJ2-1	TRBV27	TGTGCCAGCAGTGCACTCGGCACCCGGGACAGGGGAAATGAGCAGTTCTTC	CASSALGTRDRGNEQFF
NA	TRBD1	TRBJ1-1	TRBV29-1	TGCAGCGTTGTTCCGACAGGGCACCTCACTGAAGCTTTCTTT	CSVVPTGHLTEAFF
NA	TRBD1	TRBJ1-3	TRBV30	TGTGCCTGGGGGACAGGCAACTCTGGAAACACCATATATTTT	CAWGTGNSGNTIYF
once	NA	TRBJ1-1	TRBV19	TGTGCCAGTAGTATAGACAAGGAGCTGAACACTGAAGCTTTCTTT	CASSIDKELNTEAFF
once	NA	TRBJ1-6	TRBV12-3/TRBV12-4	TGTGCCAGCAGGACAGAGAATAATTCACCCCTCCACTTT	CASRTENNSPLHF
few	NA	TRBJ1-6	TRBV6-2/TRBV6-3	TGTGCCAGCAGCCCTCGGGTGAGCTCCTATAATTCACCCCTCCACTTT	CASSPRVSSYNSPLHF
NA	NA	TRBJ2-7	TRBV9	TGTGCCAGCAGCGTAGGGGGGCCGTCCCCCGAGCAGTACTTC	CASSVGGPSPEQYF
few	TRBD1	TRBJ1-1	TRBV19	TGTGCCAGTAGCAAACAGGGGGCCACTGAAGCTTTCTTT	CASSKQGATEAFF
NA	NA	TRBJ2-7	TRBV24-1	TGTGCCACCAGTTTAATAATCGGACAGCACTCCTACGAGCAGTACTTC	CATSLIIGQHSYEQYF
NA	NA	TRBJ1-1	TRBV30	TGTGCCTGGAGTAGCGGGCCTCTCGGTTTCTTT	CAWSSGPLGFF
NA	TRBD1	TRBJ1-6	TRBV5-1	TGCGCCAGCAGCTTTGGAAGACAGGGTTCACCCCTCCACTTT	CASSFGRQGSPLHF
NA	NA	TRBJ2-7	TRBV14	TGTGCCAGCAGCCAAGTAACCTACGAGCAGTACTTC	CASSQVTYEQYF
NA	NA	TRBJ2-7	TRBV7-3	TGTGCCAGCAGCTTAAGTTCAGGGGCCTACGAGCAGTACTTC	CASSLSSGAYEQYF
NA	TRBD2	TRBJ2-5	TRBV6-2/TRBV6-3	TGTGCCAGCAGTTGGCGGGGGAGCCAGGAGACCCAGTACTTC	CASSWRGSQETQYF
once	NA	TRBJ1-2	TRBV29-1	TGCAGCGTTGACCAGTCTAACTATGGCTACACCTTC	CSVDQSNYGYTF
once	NA	TRBJ1-2	TRBV27	TGTGCCAGCAGTCCCAATTACGGGGATGGCTACACCTTC	CASSPNYGDGYTF
NA	NA	TRBJ1-4	TRBV19	TGTGCCAGTAGTATCGGAGGAGTTAATGAAAAACTGTTTTTT	CASSIGGVNEKLFF
NA	NA	TRBJ1-1	TRBV6-5	TGTGCCAGCAGGATTCCGGGGTCCGAAGCTTTCTTT	CASRIPGSEAFF
NA	NA	TRBJ2-7	TRBV6-5	TGTGCCAGCAGTTACCGGGACTCAATCGAGCAGTACTTC	CASSYRDSIEQYF
NA	NA	TRBJ1-5	TRBV28	TGTGCCAGCAGCCGTACAGGGATATATAGCAATCAGCCCCAGCATTTT	CASSRTGIYSNQPQHF
NA	TRBD1	TRBJ2-7	TRBV19	TGTGCCAGCGGGACAGGGGTTGTGCGGGAGCAGTACTTC	CASGTGVVREQYF
NA	TRBD1	TRBJ1-1	TRBV27	TGTGCCAGCAGAAACAGGGGGCAGGACACTGAAGCTTTCTTT	CASRNRGQDTEAFF
NA	NA	TRBJ2-2	TRBV2	TGTGCCAGCAGTGAGGTTGGCCAGAACACCGGGGAGCTGTTTTTT	CASSEVGQNTGELFF
NA	NA	TRBJ2-2	TRBV3-1/TRBV3-2	TGTGCCAGCAGCCAAGGGCTAGGAGTTACCGGGGAGCTGTTTTTT	CASSQGLGVTGELFF
NA	TRBD1	TRBJ2-2	TRBV7-6	TGTGCCAGCAGCTTAGGGCGAGGACAGGGGACCGGGGAGCTGTTTTTT	CASSLGRGQGTGELFF
NA	NA	TRBJ1-2	TRBV29-1	TGCAGCGTCAGCGCCTCAGCTAACTATGGCTACACCTTC	CSVSASANYGYTF
NA	TRBD1	TRBJ1-2	TRBV9	TGTGCCAGCAGCGGGGGGACAGCGAAACATAACTATGGCTACACCTTC	CASSGGTAKHNYGYTF
NA	TRBD1	TRBJ1-2	TRBV24-1	TGTGCCACCAGTGGGGGACAGGGATATGGCTACACCTTC	CATSGGQGYGYTF
NA	TRBD2	TRBJ2-5	TRBV28	TGTGCCAGCAGTTTATATGCTAGCGGGAGGCGAGAGACCCAGTACTTC	CASSLYASGRRETQYF
NA	TRBD2	TRBJ2-5	TRBV10-3	TGTGCCATCAGTGTGAGGCTAGCGGGAGGTGATGAAAAGACCCAGTACTTC	CAISVRLAGGDEKTQYF
NA	TRBD1	TRBJ1-6	TRBV6-1	TGTGCCAGCAGTGCCCTGGGGACAGGGTACCTTCCACCCCTCCACTTT	CASSALGTGYLPPLHF
NA	TRBD2	TRBJ2-7	TRBV4-1	TGCGCCAGCAGCCAAGTAGACCTAGGACTAGCGGGCCAGAACGAGCAGTACTTC	CASSQVDLGLAGQNEQYF
NA	TRBD1	TRBJ2-3	TRBV5-4	TGTGCCAGCAGCAGAGGGACAGACCAAACGCCGGGCACAGATACGCAGTATTTT	CASSRGTDQTPGTDTQYF
NA	TRBD2	TRBJ2-5	TRBV27	TGTGCCAGCGCGCCATGGGCGGGGGAACAAGAGACCCAGTACTTC	CASAPWAGEQETQYF
NA	TRBD2	TRBJ2-3	TRBV19	TGTGCCAGTAGTATACCGGGAGGGGACACAGATACGCAGTATTTT	CASSIPGGDTDTQYF